These 9 T cell receptor beta chains originate from one sample sequenced in a study of blood T cell repertoires in COVID-19. Data came from immunoSEQ multiplex PCR; TCRdb stores just in-frame clones and leaves some out. The sample lists about 200,000 clones; 83% were seen once. The sequencing sample was made of peripheral blood. These receptors all stem from a woman between 50 and 59 years old with acute or convalescent COVID-19.

The genes are TRBV2 and TRBJ1-6; D is ambiguous. The CDR3 contains 14 residues. Trimming removed 0 bases from V and 6 bases from J, with 6 bases in between. The germline CDR1 and CDR2 sequences are SNHLY and FYNNEI. The CDR3 spells CASSEANGNSPLHF. CDR3 DNA: TGTGCCAGCAGTGAAGCGAACGGTAATTCACCCCTCCACTTT.

CDR3 region: CASQAVLNEQFF. The CDR3 coding sequence is TGTGCCAGCCAGGCTGTGCTGAATGAGCAGTTCTTC. The rearrangement uses TRBV6-5 and TRBJ2-1; D is ambiguous. This CDR3 has 12 residues. CDR1 is MNHEY, CDR2 SVGAGI, per germline. V was pared by 8 bases and J by 7 bases, with 12 bases between.

The chain carries TRBV5-6 and TRBJ1-1, with 8 bases fitting TRBD1. Germline V lookup: CDR1 SGHDT, CDR2 YYEEEE. The trim removed 4 bases at V and 5 bases at J, leaving 10 bases unmatched. There are 15 residues in the CDR3. In nucleotides, the CDR3 is TGTGCCAGCAGCCTCACGGCAGGGGGCCTTACTGAAGCTTTCTTT. Its protein product is CASSLTAGGLTEAFF.

This clone turned up a few times. The chain is built from TRBV9 and TRBJ1-3; maybe TRBD1 (5 bases). The CDR3 is made up of 17 amino acids. Germline CDR1 reads SGDLS; CDR2 reads YYNGEE. The ends were cut back, 2 bases at V and 0 bases at J, with 15 bases in the middle. CDR3 bases: TGTGCCAGCAGCGTTGGGGGGGACCTCCACTCTGGAAACACCATATATTTT. Its protein product is CASSVGGDLHSGNTIYF.

This clone was counted once. The V gene is TRBV10-3, the J gene TRBJ1-1; weak D call: TRBD1 (5 bases). The CDR3 extends over 11 amino acids. V dropped 6 bases and J dropped 5 bases, with 7 bases sitting between them. Germline values: CDR1 ENHRY, CDR2 SYGVKD. The CDR3 loop reads CAISRETEAFF. The CDR3 nucleotides are TGTGCCATCAGCAGGGAAACTGAAGCTTTCTTT.

The sample holds a few counts of this clone. The chain combines TRBV28 with TRBJ1-5; D is undetermined. Germline loops: CDR1 MDHEN, CDR2 SYDVKM. This CDR3 spans 14 amino acids. Trimming took 6 bases from V and 1 from J, leaving 10 bases between them. CDR3 region: CASSPGQSNQPQHF. The CDR3 region has the DNA TGTGCCAGCAGCCCTGGGCAGAGCAATCAGCCCCAGCATTTT.

The chain carries TRBV24-1 and TRBJ2-6; TRBD1 aligns across 7 bases. CDR1 is KGHDR, CDR2 SFDVKD, per germline. Germline trimming cut 4 bases from V and 4 bases from J; bases unmatched to any gene: 6. The CDR3 length is 16 residues. CDR3 nucleotides: TGTGCCACCAGTGAAGGGGGCGCATCAGGGGCCAACGTCCTGACTTTC. This codes for CATSEGGASGANVLTF.

This chain links TRBV24-1 with TRBJ2-5; 12 positions match TRBD1. CDR1 is KGHDR, CDR2 SFDVKD, per germline. The CDR3 has 16 residues. V lost 2 bases, J lost 3 bases, and 3 bases stayed unmatched. CDR3 sequence: CATSDYGTGGEETQYF. DNA for the CDR3: TGTGCCACCAGTGATTACGGGACAGGGGGCGAAGAGACCCAGTACTTC.

This chain links TRBV3-1 (or the pseudogene TRBV3-2) with TRBJ2-7; TRBD1 matches at 10 bases. V dropped 4 bases and J dropped 6; count of bases not matched to a gene: 3. This CDR3 has 13 residues. Germline CDR1 and CDR2: LGHDT and YNNKEL (reference sequence). This CDR3 is CASSRGTGVEQYF. CDR3 coding DNA: TGTGCCAGCAGCCGCGGGACAGGGGTCGAGCAGTACTTC.